What follows are 14 T cell receptor beta chains derived from one specimen sequenced in a study of Graves' ophthalmopathy and Graves' hyperthyroidism. RNA transcripts served as template for amplifying TCR beta CDR3 sequences. First-round RT-PCR relied on HTBI primers, and a second-round multiplex PCR came next. In TCRdb, the multiplex PCR reads were re-called with MiXCR into one record per CDR3 protein. The table has 200,000 to 250,000 distinct CDR3 sequences, around a fifth seen once; the top ten hold around 40%. The sequencing input was peripheral blood. The source of these receptors is a woman aged 45-60 years with Graves' ophthalmopathy.

This clonotype was observed many times. The rearrangement links TRBV7-2 to TRBJ2-6, with unresolved D. Germline lookup yields CDR1 SGHTA and CDR2 FQGNSA. V gave up 0 bases and J gave up 1 base, with 10 bases separating them. The length of the CDR3 is 17 residues. CDR3 in DNA: TGTGCCAGCAGCTTAGCAAGTGGGCAGTCTGGGGCCAACGTCCTGACTTTC. Translating it yields CASSLASGQSGANVLTF.

The V gene is TRBV28, the J gene TRBJ1-1; D is unresolved. Germline CDR1 and CDR2: MDHEN and SYDVKM. The CDR3 extends over 14 amino acids. V gave up 7 bases and J gave up 7 bases, with 19 bases separating them. The CDR3: CASTLIRAKNEAFF. In nucleotides, the CDR3 is TGTGCCAGCACCCTCATTAGGGCAAAAAATGAAGCTTTCTTT.

This clonotype was detected many times. V and J are TRBV6-5 and TRBJ1-1; the D is unclear. Germline V gene sequence: CDR1 MNHEY, CDR2 SVGAGI. The CDR3 has 13 amino acids. Trimming took off 6 bases at V and 0 bases at J, with 8 bases between the two ends. CDR3: CASRQFMNTEAFF. CDR3 DNA sequence: TGTGCCAGCAGGCAGTTCATGAACACTGAAGCTTTCTTT.

Many counts were recorded for this clonotype. This chain uses TRBV6-1 with TRBJ1-1; no clear D gene. This CDR3 is built from 13 residues. Trimming shortened V by 6 bases and J by 4 bases, and 12 bases separated the two germline ends. Germline V gene data show CDR1 as MNHNS and CDR2 as SASEGT. CDR3 coding DNA: TGTGCCAGCAGGAGGATGGCCAGCACTGAAGCTTTCTTT. Amino acid sequence: CASRRMASTEAFF.

The chain carries TRBV6-1 and TRBJ2-7; 12 nucleotides line up with TRBD2. Germline CDR1 and CDR2: MNHNS and SASEGT. CDR3 length: 17 residues. V was pared by 6 bases and J by 4 bases, with 13 bases of the junction left unmatched. The CDR3 coding sequence is TGTGCCAGCAGCCCACGGACTAGCGGGGTGAAGGGGTACGAGCAGTACTTC. It codes for CASSPRTSGVKGYEQYF.

The CDR3 loop is CASSELADYTSGGYTF. The CDR3, as DNA: TGTGCCAGCAGTGAATTGGCAGACTATACATCTGGGGGCTACACCTTC. The chain links TRBV2 to TRBJ1-2; D remains ambiguous. V was trimmed by 2 bases and J by 8 bases, leaving 21 bases between them. CDR3 length: 16 amino acids. The germline gives CDR1 SNHLY, CDR2 FYNNEI.

The sample holds many counts of this clonotype. The chain combines TRBV19 with TRBJ1-5; perhaps TRBD1 as D (5 bases). CDR1 is LNHDA and CDR2 is SQIVND in the germline V gene (reference sequence). This CDR3 region has 16 residues. V was cut by 7 bases and J by 3 bases, with 19 bases left in between. The CDR3 DNA sequence: TGTGCCAGTAAAAGAAGGGACGGTACCTTCAATCAGCCCCAGCATTTT. It is translated as CASKRRDGTFNQPQHF. Full variable domain (outside the CDR3, taken from reference TRBV19 and TRBJ1-5): DGGITQSPKYLFRKEGQNVTLSCEQNLNHDAMYWYRQDPGQGLRLIYYSQIVNDFQKGDIAEGYSVSREKKESFPLTVTSAQKNPTAFYLCASKRRDGTFNQPQHFGDGTRLSIL.

The sample holds many counts of this clonotype. The chain's CDR3 is CASSLEGRTQRVEEQYF. The CDR3 DNA reads TGTGCCAGCAGTTTAGAGGGCAGGACTCAGAGGGTGGAGGAGCAGTACTTC. The V gene is TRBV12-3 or TRBV12-4, the J gene TRBJ2-7; D is perhaps TRBD2 (5 bases). Trimming removed 1 base from V and 7 bases from J, with 23 bases in between. CDR3 length: 17 residues.

At least ten counts were recorded for this clonotype. This chain joins TRBV20-1 and TRBJ2-6; D gene ambiguous. The CDR3 has 15 amino acids. Trimming left V 0 bases short and J 0 bases short, with 6 bases between. Per germline, CDR1 DFQATT and CDR2 SNEGSKA (reference sequence). The CDR3 nucleotides read TGCAGTGCTAGAGATCAACTCTCTGGGGCCAACGTCCTGACTTTC. It is translated as CSARDQLSGANVLTF.

V gene TRBV10-1 combines with J gene TRBJ2-5, with D perhaps matching TRBD1 or TRBD2 (5 bases each). V was trimmed by 0 bases and J by 4 bases, leaving 15 bases between them. Germline CDR1 is WNHNN and CDR2 is SYGVQD (reference sequence). The CDR3 sequence is 16 residues long. CDR3 in amino acids: CASSESTGRGRETQYF. The DNA for the CDR3 is TGCGCCAGCAGTGAGTCGACTGGACGGGGCCGAGAGACCCAGTACTTC.

This clonotype was observed many times. V and J are TRBV6-2 or TRBV6-3 and TRBJ2-2, with TRBD1 matching over 9 bases. The J segment lost 0 bases and the V segment lost 7 bases, leaving 12 bases of the junction unmatched. The germline gives CDR1 MNHEY, CDR2 SVGEGT. CDR3 length: 18 amino acids. The CDR3 sequence: CASTSGTGTYSNTGELFF. The CDR3 DNA is TGTGCCAGCACTTCGGGGACAGGGACCTACTCGAACACCGGGGAGCTGTTTTTT.

This clonotype was detected a few times. The chain recombines TRBV27 with TRBJ1-1; D possibly corresponds to TRBD1 (6 bases). Germline assignment: CDR1 MNHEY and CDR2 SMNVEV (reference sequence). The CDR3 runs to 16 residues. The germline V and J ends were trimmed by 5 bases and 4 bases, with 20 bases remaining between them. The CDR3 is CASSPEGGRAITEAFF. The CDR3 region has the DNA TGTGCCAGCAGTCCAGAAGGGGGGAGGGCAATCACTGAAGCTTTCTTT.

The chain is built from TRBV28 and TRBJ1-1; possible D gene TRBD1, 6 bases. Germline V lookup: CDR1 MDHEN, CDR2 SYDVKM. The V and J ends lost 5 bases and 1 base respectively, with 20 bases between them. The CDR3 has 17 residues. CDR3 in amino acids: CASSRRFSGQQNTEAFF. The CDR3 DNA sequence: TGTGCCAGCAGTCGACGCTTTTCAGGACAGCAGAACACTGAAGCTTTCTTT. Using reference TRBV28 and TRBJ1-1 for the parts outside the CDR3, the full variable domain is DVKVTQSSRYLVKRTGEKVFLECVQDMDHENMFWYRQDPGLGLRLIYFSYDVKMKEKGDIPEGYSVSREKKERFSLILESASTNQTSMYLCASSRRFSGQQNTEAFFGQGTRLTVV.

In its sample, this clonotype was seen a few times. The rearrangement uses TRBV10-3 and TRBJ2-4; D is ambiguous. CDR1 and CDR2 (germline): ENHRY, SYGVKD. Trimming pared 0 bases from V and 8 bases from J, leaving 5 bases between. This CDR3 spans 12 amino acids. CDR3 nucleotide sequence: TGTGCCATCAGTGAGTCTGACGACATTCAGTACTTC. Translated, it gives CAISESDDIQYF.